This T cell receptor beta chain was retrieved from a study of CD8 T cells in ankylosing spondylitis. Findings of the study overall: Researchers reportedly found disease-linked clones significantly enriched in matched ankylosing spondylitis synovial fluid. There was a TCR beta motif, made of several highly homologous variants, that appeared characteristic of ankylosing spondylitis blood.

On this clonotype itself: Its antigen remains unknown.

The CDR3 contains 12 residues. Germline lookup yields CDR1 SQVTM and CDR2 ANQGSEA. Quantitative 5'-RACE with molecular barcodes produced the TCR beta libraries. MiXCR, applied by TCRdb to the 5' RACE reads, yields one record per CDR3 protein. Of around 540,000 distinct CDR3 sequences in the sample, more than 9.5% were seen once. The receptor's source is a male donor with ankylosing spondylitis. Material: blood, either unsorted or a sorted T cell fraction (not recorded which). V and J are TRBV29-1 and TRBJ1-1; D not resolved. The DNA of the CDR3 is TGCACTTCCTCGCACCCGAACACTGAAGCTTTCTTT. Encoded protein: CTSSHPNTEAFF.